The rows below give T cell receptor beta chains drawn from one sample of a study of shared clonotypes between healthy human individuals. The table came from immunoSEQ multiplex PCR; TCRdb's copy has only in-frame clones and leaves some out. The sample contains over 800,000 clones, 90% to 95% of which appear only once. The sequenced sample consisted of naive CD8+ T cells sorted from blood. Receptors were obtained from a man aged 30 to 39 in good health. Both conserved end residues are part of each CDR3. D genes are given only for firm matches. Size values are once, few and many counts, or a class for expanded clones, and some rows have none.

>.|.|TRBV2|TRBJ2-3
TGTGCCAGCAGTGAATTTACGGGGTCCAGCACAGATACGCAGTATTTT
CASSEFTGSSTDTQYF
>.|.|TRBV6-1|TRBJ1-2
TGTGCCAGCAGTGACGGCCACAGGGATAACTATGGCTACACCTTC
CASSDGHRDNYGYTF
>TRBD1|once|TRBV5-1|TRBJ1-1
TGCGCCAGCAGCCTCTGGACAGGCGAGGAAGCTTTCTTT
CASSLWTGEEAFF
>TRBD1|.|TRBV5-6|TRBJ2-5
TGTGCCAGCAGCTTTGGCGGGACAGGGTTGTCGGAGACCCAGTACTTC
CASSFGGTGLSETQYF
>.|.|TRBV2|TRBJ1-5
TGTGCCACCGGGGACCTCCTAAATCAGCCCCAGCATTTT
CATGDLLNQPQHF
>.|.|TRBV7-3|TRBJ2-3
TGTGCCAGCAGCTTAGGGGGCGGGGGCACAGATACGCAGTATTTT
CASSLGGGGTDTQYF
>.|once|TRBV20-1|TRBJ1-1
TGCAGTGCTAGGTACGTTGCTGAAGCTTTCTTT
CSARYVAEAFF
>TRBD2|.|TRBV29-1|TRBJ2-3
TGCAGCGTTGAAGTTCGGGGACTAGCGGGACTGGATACGCAGTATTTT
CSVEVRGLAGLDTQYF
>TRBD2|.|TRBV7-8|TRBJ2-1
TGTGCCAGCAGCCGGACTAGCGGGAGTCGGGATGAGCAGTTCTTC
CASSRTSGSRDEQFF
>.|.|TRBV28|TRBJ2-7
TGTGCCAGCAGTTTAACCGGGGAAGCCTACGAGCAGTACTTC
CASSLTGEAYEQYF
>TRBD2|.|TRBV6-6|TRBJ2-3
TGTGCCAGCAGTAGACGGGAGGCGAGAAGAGATACGCAGTATTTT
CASSRREARRDTQYF
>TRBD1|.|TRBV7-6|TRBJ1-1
TGTGCCAGCAGCTTGGAAACAGGGGGACCGGAAGCTTTCTTT
CASSLETGGPEAFF
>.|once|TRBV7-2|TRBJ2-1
TGTGCCAGCAGCTTATTAGCGATCAATGAGCAGTTCTTC
CASSLLAINEQFF
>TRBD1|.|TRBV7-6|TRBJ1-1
TGTGCCAGCAGCTTGCCCCGGACAGGGGACGGGATGAACACTGAAGCTTTCTTT
CASSLPRTGDGMNTEAFF
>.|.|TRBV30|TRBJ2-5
TGTGCCTGGAGTGTACTGGGGGAGACCCAGTACTTC
CAWSVLGETQYF
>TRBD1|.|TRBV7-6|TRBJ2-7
TGTGCCAGCAGCCGCGGGACAGGGGGTCACTACGAGCAGTACTTC
CASSRGTGGHYEQYF
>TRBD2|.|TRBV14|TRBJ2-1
TGTGCCAGCAGCCAAGACGAGGATGGCGGGAGCATAAGATACAATGAGCAGTTCTTC
CASSQDEDGGSIRYNEQFF
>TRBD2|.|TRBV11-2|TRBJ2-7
TGTGCCAGCAGATTGGGAGGGACCTACGAGCAGTACTTC
CASRLGGTYEQYF
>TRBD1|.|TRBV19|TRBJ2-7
TGTGCCAGTAGTAGTTCGGGGACAGCCTACGAGCAGTACTTC
CASSSSGTAYEQYF
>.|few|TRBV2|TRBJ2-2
TGTGCCAGCAAGTATGGGGCCGGGGAGCTGTTTTTT
CASKYGAGELFF
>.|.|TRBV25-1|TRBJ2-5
TGTGCCAGCAGTGAATTGGGGCGGTACCAAGAGACCCAGTACTTC
CASSELGRYQETQYF
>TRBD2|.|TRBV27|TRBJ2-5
TGTGCCAGCAGTGCGAGACTAGCGGGAGGGCAAGAGACCCAGTACTTC
CASSARLAGGQETQYF
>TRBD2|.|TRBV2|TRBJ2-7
TGTGCCAGCAGTGAAGCCAGCGGGAGTACATCCTACGAGCAGTACTTC
CASSEASGSTSYEQYF
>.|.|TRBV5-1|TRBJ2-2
TGCGCCAGCAGCTCGGGCGGCGGCGGGGAGCTGTTTTTT
CASSSGGGGELFF
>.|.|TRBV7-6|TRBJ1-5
TGTGCCAGCAGCTTAGGGACGGGCGACGGGCAGCCCCAGCATTTT
CASSLGTGDGQPQHF
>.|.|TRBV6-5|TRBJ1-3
TGTGCCAGCAGTTACTCAAGGCTCGACGGAAACACCATATATTTT
CASSYSRLDGNTIYF
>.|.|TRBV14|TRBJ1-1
TGTGCCAGCAGCCAAGATAGGGGCGGAAGAACTCGGGCTTTCTTT
CASSQDRGGRTRAFF
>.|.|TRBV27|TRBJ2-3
TGTGCCAGCAGTAGGGCTAGTGGGAGTACAGATACGCAGTATTTT
CASSRASGSTDTQYF
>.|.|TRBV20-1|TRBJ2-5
TGCAGTGCCATAGAAGAGACCCAGTACTTC
CSAIEETQYF
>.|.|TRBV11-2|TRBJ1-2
TGTGCCAGCAGCTTAGTTTCGGGCGATGGCTACACCTTC
CASSLVSGDGYTF
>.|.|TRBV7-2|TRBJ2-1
TGTGCCAGCAGGTGGGACCCCTACAATGAGCAGTTCTTC
CASRWDPYNEQFF
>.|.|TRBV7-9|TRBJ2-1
TGTGCCAGCAGCCAGAGGTCCCAGGGGAACGGGAATGAGCAGTTCTTC
CASSQRSQGNGNEQFF
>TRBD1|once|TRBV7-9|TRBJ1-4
TGTGCCAGCAGCACTCGGACAGGGTGGCCGGGAACTAATGAAAAACTGTTTTTT
CASSTRTGWPGTNEKLFF
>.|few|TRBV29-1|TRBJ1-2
TGCAGCGTTGTGGAACAGACTAACTATGGCTACACCTTC
CSVVEQTNYGYTF
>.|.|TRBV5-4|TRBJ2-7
TGTGCCAGCAGAACCGGTGACGAGCAGTACTTC
CASRTGDEQYF
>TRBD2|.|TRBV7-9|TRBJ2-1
TGTGCCAGCAGCGGCACTAGCGGGAGAATGGACAATGAGCAGTTCTTC
CASSGTSGRMDNEQFF
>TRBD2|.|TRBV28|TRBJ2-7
TGTGCCAGCACTCCCACTAGCGGGAGAGGGGGCTCCTACGAGCAGTACTTC
CASTPTSGRGGSYEQYF
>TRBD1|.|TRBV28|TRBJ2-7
TGTGCCAGCAGTTTTCCCGACCGGACAGGGGGCTCCTACGAGCAGTACTTC
CASSFPDRTGGSYEQYF
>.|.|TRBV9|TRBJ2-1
TGTGCCAGCAGCCCCCCTTCTGGTAGCGGAGACAATGAGCAGTTCTTC
CASSPPSGSGDNEQFF
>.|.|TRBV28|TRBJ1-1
TGTGCCAGCAGCACAACAGGGACGAACACTGAAGCTTTCTTT
CASSTTGTNTEAFF
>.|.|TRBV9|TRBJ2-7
TGTGCCAGCAATCGGGGGGCTAACTCCTACGAGCAGTACTTC
CASNRGANSYEQYF
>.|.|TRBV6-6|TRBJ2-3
TGTGCCAGCAGGGACCACACAGATACGCAGTATTTT
CASRDHTDTQYF
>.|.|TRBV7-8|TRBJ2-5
TGTGCCAGCAGCTTTTCCTTTGGTAGAAAGTCAGAGACCCAGTACTTC
CASSFSFGRKSETQYF
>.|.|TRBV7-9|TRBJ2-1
TGTGCCAGCAGCTCCAAAAACCCGACACCAAGCGGTTACAATGAGCAGTTCTTC
CASSSKNPTPSGYNEQFF
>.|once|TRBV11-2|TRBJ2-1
TGTGCCAGCAGCTTAGTTGGATACAATGAGCAGTTCTTC
CASSLVGYNEQFF
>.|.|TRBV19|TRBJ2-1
TGTGCCAGTAGTATCTTTCCGTGGCAGCCCCCGGACAATGAGCAGTTCTTC
CASSIFPWQPPDNEQFF
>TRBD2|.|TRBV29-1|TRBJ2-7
TGCAGCGCCCGGACTAGCGGGTCCTACGAGCAGTACTTC
CSARTSGSYEQYF
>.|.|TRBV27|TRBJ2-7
TGTGCCAGCAGTTTTAACAGGGCCTACGAGCAGTACTTC
CASSFNRAYEQYF
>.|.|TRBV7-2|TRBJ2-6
TGTGCCAGCAGCCGCGGACCCCCCTTGAGCTCTGGGGCCAACGTCCTGACTTTC
CASSRGPPLSSGANVLTF
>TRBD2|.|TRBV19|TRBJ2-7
TGTGCCAGTAGTACGGGACTAGCGGGAATGGACTCCTACGAGCAGTACTTC
CASSTGLAGMDSYEQYF
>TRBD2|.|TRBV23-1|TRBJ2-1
TGCGCCAGCAGTCTTTCCCAGCGGGAGAAAGACAATGAGCAGTTCTTC
CASSLSQREKDNEQFF
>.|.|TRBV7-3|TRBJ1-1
TGTGCCAGCGGCCAGGGGTCTGAAGCTTTCTTT
CASGQGSEAFF
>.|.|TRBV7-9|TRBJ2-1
TGTGCCAGCAGCCTTAAGGGGGGCCTAGCGGACTACAATGAGCAGTTCTTC
CASSLKGGLADYNEQFF
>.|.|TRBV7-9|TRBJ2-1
TGTGCCAGCAGCTTAGCGGGATCTTTAGATGAGCAGTTCTTC
CASSLAGSLDEQFF
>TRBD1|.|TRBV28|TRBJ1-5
TGTGCCAGCAGTTCCGGGGGTTGGGGACAGGGCAATCAGCCCCAGCATTTT
CASSSGGWGQGNQPQHF
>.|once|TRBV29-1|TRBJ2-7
TGCAGCGTTGCGGGACAACTAAGCTCCTACGAGCAGTACTTC
CSVAGQLSSYEQYF
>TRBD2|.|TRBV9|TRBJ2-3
TGTGCCAGCAGCGCGGGACTAGCGGGAGCCACAGATACGCAGTATTTT
CASSAGLAGATDTQYF
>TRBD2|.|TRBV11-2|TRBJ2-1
TGTGCCAGCAGCTTATCTTTCTGGGCCAGCGGGAGTTTCAATGAGCAGTTCTTC
CASSLSFWASGSFNEQFF